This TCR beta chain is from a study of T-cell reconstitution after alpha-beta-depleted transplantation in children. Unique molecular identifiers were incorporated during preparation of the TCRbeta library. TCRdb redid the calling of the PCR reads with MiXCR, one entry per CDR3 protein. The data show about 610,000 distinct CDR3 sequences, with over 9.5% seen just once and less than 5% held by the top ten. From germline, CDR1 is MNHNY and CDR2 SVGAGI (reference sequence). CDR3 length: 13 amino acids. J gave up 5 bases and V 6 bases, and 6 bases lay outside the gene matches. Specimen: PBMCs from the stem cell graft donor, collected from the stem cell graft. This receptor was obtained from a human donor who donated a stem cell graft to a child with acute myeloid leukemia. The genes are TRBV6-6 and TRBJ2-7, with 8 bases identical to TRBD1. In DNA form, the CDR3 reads TGTGCCAGCAGAGACAGGGGCAGCGACGAGCAGTACTTC. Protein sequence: CASRDRGSDEQYF.